The present T cell receptor (beta chain) was sequenced within a study of shared clonotypes between healthy human individuals. The CDR3 is made up of 17 amino acids. V dropped 2 bases and J dropped 1 base, with 17 bases sitting between them. Germline CDR1 SEHNR, CDR2 FQNEAQ (reference sequence). This table comes from immunoSEQ multiplex PCR, and its TCRdb copy is limited to in-frame clones, with some not included. The table has roughly 2.1 million clones, 85% to 95% seen once. In the naive CD8 group, cells lacked CD45RO and were positively selected for CCR7, so terminally differentiated effector memory CD45RA+ cells were left out.

Sequenced: naive CD8+ T cells from PBMCs. The receptor's source is a young man in good health. Some clones in this sample may be carry-over from other donors' samples. The rearrangement joins TRBV7-9 to TRBJ1-1; a possible D gene is TRBD1 (5 bases). CDR3: CASSLNRGMVGNTEAFF. CDR3 sequence (DNA): TGTGCCAGCAGCTTAAATCGGGGGATGGTGGGGAACACTGAAGCTTTCTTT.